Each of the 20 T cell receptor beta chains below was sequenced from the same sample in a study of shared clonotypes between healthy human individuals. The assay was immunoSEQ multiplex PCR, and TCRdb's table has in-frame clones only and misses some. The sample has over a million clones; around 97% are singletons. What was sequenced was naive CD4+ T cells sorted from blood. The subset is: CD45RA+ positively selected. The receptors were gathered from a young man in good health.

This clone came up a few times. This chain uses TRBV7-7 with TRBJ2-5; D not certain. The CDR3 runs 11 residues. Trimming shortened V by 7 bases and J by 5 bases, and 8 bases separated the two germline ends. Per the germline V gene, CDR1 is SSHAT and CDR2 is FNYEAQ (reference sequence). The CDR3 bases are TGTGCCAGCACCAATGGGGAGACCCAGTACTTC. This gives the protein CASTNGETQYF.

The rearrangement uses TRBV6-1 and TRBJ2-1; possible D gene TRBD2, 7 bases. Germline loops: CDR1 MNHNS, CDR2 SASEGT. Trimming cost V 5 bases and J 5 bases, with 16 bases left between them. The length of the CDR3 is 15 residues. The CDR3 DNA reads as TGTGCCAGCAGTAAACAGGGAGGGCCCCACAATGAGCAGTTCTTC. This codes for CASSKQGGPHNEQFF.

The chain recombines TRBV19 with TRBJ2-7, with 12 bases identical to TRBD2. V was pared by 4 bases and J by 2 bases, with 9 bases of the junction left unmatched. The CDR3 totals 17 residues. Germline V gene lookup returns CDR1 LNHDA and CDR2 SQIVND (reference sequence). Written as DNA, the CDR3 is TGTGCCAGTAGTACCGAAAAACGACTAGCGGGAGCCTACGAGCAGTACTTC. As protein: CASSTEKRLAGAYEQYF.

This chain links TRBV7-9 with TRBJ2-7, with 7 bases fitting TRBD2. V was clipped by 5 bases and J by 5 bases; unmatched bases: 15. Germline CDR1 SEHNR, CDR2 FQNEAQ (reference sequence). This CDR3 comprises 16 residues. CDR3 bases: TGTGCCAGCAGCCCGGTTTGGTCGGGGGGTTTCAACGAGCAGTACTTC. It encodes CASSPVWSGGFNEQYF.

The CDR3 DNA follows: TGTGCCAGCAGGATCGACAGGGCTGGCACTGAAGCTTTCTTT. Amino acid sequence: CASRIDRAGTEAFF. This chain uses TRBV2 with TRBJ1-1, with 7 nucleotides matching TRBD1. Germline values: CDR1 SNHLY, CDR2 FYNNEI. V lost 6 bases to trimming and J lost 4 bases; unmatched junction nucleotides: 8. The CDR3 runs to 14 residues.

This chain joins TRBV29-1 and TRBJ2-3; TRBD1 matches 7 bases. V shed 6 bases, J shed 2 bases, and the junction held 5 bases outside the gene matches. Looked up from germline, CDR1 is SQVTM and CDR2 is ANQGSEA. The CDR3 spans 13 residues. CDR3 sequence reads: CSVGTDTTDTQYF. The CDR3 bases are TGCAGCGTGGGGACAGACACCACAGATACGCAGTATTTT.

This chain connects TRBV5-4 to TRBJ1-1; TRBD1 is a possible D gene (6 bases). Germline loops: CDR1 SGHNT, CDR2 YYREEE (reference sequence). The CDR3 runs 15 residues. Trimming removed 4 bases at V and 7 bases at J, with 20 bases between. CDR3 amino acids: CASSAPDSRVSEAFF. CDR3 DNA sequence: TGTGCCAGCAGCGCACCGGACAGTCGAGTTAGTGAAGCTTTCTTT.

The chain recombines TRBV7-3 with TRBJ1-2; maybe TRBD1 (5 bases). CDR3 length equals 13 residues. V lost 2 bases and J 7 bases, leaving 11 bases between the germline ends. Germline-derived CDR1 and CDR2 are SGHTA and FQGTGA. DNA for the CDR3: TGTGCCAGCAGCTTAGGAGGGACCTCTGGCTACACCTTC. Translation: CASSLGGTSGYTF.

The chain recombines TRBV11-2 with TRBJ2-2; no clear D. Germline V gene data show CDR1 as SGHAT and CDR2 as FQNNGV. The V end lost 6 bases, the J end lost 0 bases, and 14 bases lay between the germline ends. There are 16 residues in the CDR3. The CDR3 DNA sequence: TGTGCCAGCAGAATTCTTAGGACGGCGAACACCGGGGAGCTGTTTTTT. Translation gives CASRILRTANTGELFF.

As concerns this clone: Other DNA sequences from this sample encode an identical CDR3 as well. J is TRBJ1-1 and V is TRBV19, with D hard to call. V was clipped by 3 bases and J by 2 bases, with 10 bases between them. The CDR3 covers 14 residues. The germline V gene has CDR1 LNHDA and CDR2 SQIVND (reference sequence). CDR3 sequence (DNA): TGTGCCAGTAGTATCGGCGGAGGAAACACTGAAGCTTTCTTT. Translation gives CASSIGGGNTEAFF.

Comment on this clone: Other DNA sequences in this sample translate to the same CDR3. The rearrangement links TRBV30 to TRBJ2-7; no clear D gene. Trimming stripped 0 bases from V and 6 bases from J, with 6 bases between. The CDR3 is made up of 11 amino acids. The V gene's germline CDR1 is GTSNPN and CDR2 SVGIG (reference sequence). The chain's CDR3 is CAWSVLSEQYF. The CDR3 DNA reads as TGTGCCTGGAGTGTACTAAGCGAGCAGTACTTC.

The chain links TRBV19 to TRBJ2-2; D perhaps matches TRBD2 (5 bases). Trimming shortened V by 7 bases and J by 2 bases, and 11 bases separated the two germline ends. This CDR3 region has 14 residues. Germline loops: CDR1 LNHDA, CDR2 SQIVND (reference sequence). The CDR3 loop is CASIRGFNTGELFF. In DNA form, the CDR3 reads TGTGCCAGTATCAGAGGGTTTAACACCGGGGAGCTGTTTTTT.

The CDR3 sequence is CACTLMGRGGYTF. CDR3 coding DNA: TGTGCCTGCACCCTTATGGGGAGAGGAGGCTACACCTTC. V and J are TRBV5-6 and TRBJ1-2; D remains ambiguous. Trimming shortened V by 10 bases and J by 8 bases, and 21 bases separated the two germline ends. The CDR3 spans 13 residues. Germline lookup yields CDR1 SGHDT and CDR2 YYEEEE. Full variable domain (missing parts from reference TRBV5-6 and TRBJ1-2): DAGVTQSPTHLIKTRGQQVTLRCSPKSGHDTVSWYQQALGQGPQFIFQYYEEEERQRGNFPDRFSGHQFPNYSSELNVNALLLGDSALYLCACTLMGRGGYTFGSGTRLTVV.

The chain combines TRBV7-9 with TRBJ2-3; D gene unclear. This CDR3 has 9 amino acids. Germline V gives CDR1 SEHNR, CDR2 FQNEAQ (reference sequence). V was clipped by 5 bases and J by 13 bases, with 7 bases between them. CDR3 amino acids: CASSDGEYF. CDR3 nucleotide sequence: TGTGCCAGCAGCGATGGGGAGTATTTT.

V and J are TRBV5-4 and TRBJ2-1, with TRBD2 matching 10 bases. Trimming cost V 2 bases and J 10 bases; bases outside gene matches: 9. The CDR3 has 15 residues. Per germline, CDR1 SGHNT and CDR2 YYREEE (reference sequence). CDR3 nucleotide sequence: TGTGCCAGCAGCTTTGCAAGCGGGAGGGCCAAAGAGCAGTTCTTC. Translated, it gives CASSFASGRAKEQFF.

V gene TRBV27 combines with J gene TRBJ1-2; TRBD1 might be the D (6 bases). The V gene lost 3 bases and the J gene lost 7 bases, with 12 bases spanning the gap. The CDR3 extends over 13 amino acids. Germline CDR1 is MNHEY and CDR2 is SMNVEV (reference sequence). This CDR3 reads CASSFVDSRGYTF. CDR3 bases: TGTGCCAGCAGTTTCGTGGACAGTCGTGGCTACACCTTC.

The table lists this clone with a few counts. The genes are TRBV11-2 and TRBJ2-7; D call uncertain. The germline V gene encodes CDR1 SGHAT and CDR2 FQNNGV. The CDR3 runs 13 residues. V lost 5 bases, J lost 7 bases, and 15 bases lay in between. The CDR3 DNA reads as TGTGCCAGCAGCACGTTAGATGGTTTAGAGCAGTACTTC. Residues: CASSTLDGLEQYF.

The V and J genes are TRBV28 and TRBJ1-1; weak D call: TRBD1 (6 bases). The CDR3 runs 15 residues. CDR1 MDHEN and CDR2 SYDVKM come from the germline V gene. The V and J ends lost 2 bases and 0 bases respectively, with 10 bases between them. The CDR3 protein is CASSLTGTVNTEAFF. The CDR3, as DNA: TGTGCCAGCAGTTTAACAGGGACTGTGAACACTGAAGCTTTCTTT.

The chain couples TRBV5-1 to TRBJ2-5, with D unclear. Germline CDR1 and CDR2: SGHRS and YFSETQ. This CDR3 comprises 15 residues. Trimming left V 0 bases short and J 0 bases short, with 9 bases between. The CDR3 is CASSLGPQYQETQYF. In DNA form, the CDR3 reads TGCGCCAGCAGCTTGGGCCCGCAGTACCAAGAGACCCAGTACTTC.

V gene TRBV12-5 combines with J gene TRBJ2-1; D perhaps matches TRBD2 (6 bases). CDR1 and CDR2 from the germline V gene are LGHNT and FRNRAP. The CDR3 contains 13 residues. V lost 6 bases to trimming and J lost 11 bases, with 17 bases between them. CDR3 nucleotides: TGTGCTAGTGGCTTACTAGGGGACTCCCAGCAGTTCTTC. Its protein product is CASGLLGDSQQFF.